This T cell receptor beta chain is from a study of type 1 regulatory T cells. About the study: T-allo10 is an in vitro-generated, Tr1-enriched CD4 T cell product specific for alloantigen.

V lost 1 base, J lost 4 bases, and 13 bases lay in between. Germline values: CDR1 SGHVS, CDR2 FQNEAQ. The CDR3 spans 15 residues. Only a few counts were recorded for this clonotype. MiXCR was run by TCRdb on the reads, yielding one entry per CDR3 protein. The sample yields over 90,000 distinct CDR3 sequences, roughly 31% seen once. The receptor was isolated from a human donor in good health. Sample: CD4+ T cells, either the whole sample or a sorted fraction (not recorded which). The chain recombines TRBV7-8 with TRBJ1-1; no clear D gene. CDR3 nucleotides: TGTGCCAGCAGCTTAGGGTTGAGGGAGAGCACTGAAGCTTTCTTT. Translating it yields CASSLGLRESTEAFF.